This T cell receptor beta chain was sequenced in a study of blood T cell repertoires in COVID-19. Study as a whole: Italy, Spain and the United States were the sources of the convalescent and acute COVID-19 samples.

The CDR3 totals 18 residues. The germline gives CDR1 KGHSH, CDR2 LQKENI. With V trimmed by 4 bases and J by 5 bases, 16 bases remained unmatched. Original processing methods: By means of reference gene primer amplification, nucleated cell counts were estimated. Clones were sequenced by immunoSEQ multiplex PCR, and TCRdb holds only the in-frame ones, with some missing. V and J calls and clone size follow that table, whereas D and trimming were derived from the DNA. Among around 140,000 clones listed, about nine tenths were seen once. It was during active infection that Seattle patients were enrolled and then longitudinally followed. This clone was counted once.

Sequenced material: peripheral blood. J is TRBJ2-1 and V is TRBV18; 8 bases are shared with TRBD2. The source of this sequence is a human donor with COVID-19, enrolled during active disease. The donor label of this sample is uncertain. CDR3 in DNA: TGTGCCAGCTCACTAAAAGGGAGCGGGAGATCTTGGAACAATGAGCAGTTCTTC. Translation gives CASSLKGSGRSWNNEQFF.